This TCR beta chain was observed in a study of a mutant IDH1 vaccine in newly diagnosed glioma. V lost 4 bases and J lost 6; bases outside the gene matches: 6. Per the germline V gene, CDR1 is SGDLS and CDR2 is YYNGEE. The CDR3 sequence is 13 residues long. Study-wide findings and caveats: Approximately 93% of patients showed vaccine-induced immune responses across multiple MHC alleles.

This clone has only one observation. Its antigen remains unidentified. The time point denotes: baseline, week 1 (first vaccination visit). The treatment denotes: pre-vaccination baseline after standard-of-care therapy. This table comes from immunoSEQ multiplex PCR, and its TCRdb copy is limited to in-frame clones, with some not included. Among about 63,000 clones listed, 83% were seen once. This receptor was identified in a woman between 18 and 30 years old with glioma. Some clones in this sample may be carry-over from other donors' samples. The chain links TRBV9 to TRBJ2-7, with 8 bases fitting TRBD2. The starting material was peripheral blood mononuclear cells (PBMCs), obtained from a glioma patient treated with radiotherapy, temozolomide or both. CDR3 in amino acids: CASSPPTSAEQYF. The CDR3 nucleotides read TGTGCCAGCAGCCCTCCGACTAGCGCCGAGCAGTACTTC.